This is a list of T cell receptor beta chains from one sample in a study of cytomegalovirus exposure and HLA in healthy donors. Generated by immunoSEQ multiplex PCR, the TCRdb table keeps only in-frame clones and is missing some. The data show over 150,000 clones, 70% to 90% seen once. Sequences were obtained from PBMCs. The receptor source for this set is a woman aged 40-49 years in good health and CMV-seropositive. The CDR3 runs from the conserved cysteine through the conserved F or W. D genes are given only for firm matches. Only some rows state a clone size, as once, few, many or a class for expanded clones.

CDR3: CASSEGGWQPQNTEAFF
DNA: TGTGCCAGCAGCGAGGGGGGGTGGCAACCACAGAACACTGAAGCTTTCTTT
V: TRBV9
size: NA
J: TRBJ1-1
D: NA

CDR3: CASSLSAGAQRIYEQYF
DNA: TGTGCCAGCAGTTTATCGGCTGGGGCCCAACGAATCTACGAGCAGTACTTC
V: TRBV27
size: NA
J: TRBJ2-7
D: NA

CDR3: CASRDRAQGTQYF
DNA: TGTGCCAGCAGGGACAGGGCCCAAGGGACCCAGTACTTC
V: TRBV6-1
size: NA
J: TRBJ2-5
D: TRBD1

CDR3: CASRSEGKSYNEQFF
DNA: TGTGCCAGCAGGAGCGAGGGTAAATCCTACAATGAGCAGTTCTTC
V: TRBV28
size: few
J: TRBJ2-1
D: NA

CDR3: CASSILHALAGGYEQYF
DNA: TGTGCCAGTAGTATTCTTCACGCGCTAGCGGGAGGCTACGAGCAGTACTTC
V: TRBV19
size: NA
J: TRBJ2-7
D: TRBD2

CDR3: CASLDRGEDNEQFF
DNA: TGTGCCAGCTTAGACAGGGGGGAGGACAATGAGCAGTTCTTC
V: TRBV13
size: NA
J: TRBJ2-1
D: TRBD1

CDR3: CASSYWRVTDNEQFF
DNA: TGTGCCAGCAGTTACTGGAGAGTGACGGACAATGAGCAGTTCTTC
V: TRBV6-6
size: few
J: TRBJ2-1
D: NA

CDR3: CASILAGANEQFF
DNA: TGTGCCAGCATCCTCGCGGGCGCCAATGAGCAGTTCTTC
V: TRBV7-9
size: NA
J: TRBJ2-1
D: NA

CDR3: CASKGGIGNEQFF
DNA: TGTGCCAGCAAGGGGGGGATTGGCAATGAGCAGTTCTTC
V: TRBV6-6
size: once
J: TRBJ2-1
D: NA

CDR3: CASRNARSLAENSPLHF
DNA: TGTGCCAGCCGAAACGCGCGGAGTCTAGCGGAGAATTCACCCCTCCACTTT
V: TRBV27
size: NA
J: TRBJ1-6
D: NA

CDR3: CASSLTPGQVGEKLFF
DNA: TGCGCCAGCAGCTTGACCCCGGGACAGGTCGGCGAAAAACTGTTTTTT
V: TRBV5-1
size: NA
J: TRBJ1-4
D: TRBD1

CDR3: CASSLSPQGSGNTIYF
DNA: TGTGCCAGCAGTTTAAGCCCCCAGGGCTCTGGAAACACCATATATTTT
V: TRBV27
size: NA
J: TRBJ1-3
D: NA

CDR3: CAISEYTANTGELFF
DNA: TGTGCCATCAGTGAATATACAGCGAACACCGGGGAGCTGTTTTTT
V: TRBV10-3
size: once
J: TRBJ2-2
D: NA

CDR3: CASSMDRGLQETQYF
DNA: TGTGCCAGCAGCATGGACAGGGGGCTCCAAGAGACCCAGTACTTC
V: TRBV13
size: NA
J: TRBJ2-5
D: TRBD1

CDR3: CASSPPGGYEQYF
DNA: TGTGCCAGCAGCCCTCCGGGGGGCTACGAGCAGTACTTC
V: TRBV7-9
size: NA
J: TRBJ2-7
D: TRBD2

CDR3: CASSEERRDEQFF
DNA: TGTGCCAGCAGTGAAGAGCGGAGGGATGAGCAGTTCTTC
V: TRBV2
size: NA
J: TRBJ2-1
D: NA

CDR3: CAPVRGQGNGYTF
DNA: TGTGCCCCTGTAAGGGGACAGGGAAATGGCTACACCTTC
V: TRBV25-1
size: NA
J: TRBJ1-2
D: TRBD1

CDR3: CSVGRVNTEAFF
DNA: TGCAGCGTTGGGCGGGTTAACACTGAAGCTTTCTTT
V: TRBV29-1
size: NA
J: TRBJ1-1
D: NA

CDR3: CASSGGVAGVGNEQFF
DNA: TGCGCCAGCAGTGGGGGAGTAGCGGGAGTGGGCAATGAGCAGTTCTTC
V: TRBV10-2
size: NA
J: TRBJ2-1
D: TRBD2

CDR3: CASMNRQGAVSRTEAFF
DNA: TGTGCCAGTATGAACCGACAGGGGGCTGTCTCGAGGACTGAAGCTTTCTTT
V: TRBV19
size: NA
J: TRBJ1-1
D: TRBD1

CDR3: CASSLDRSPLYYEQYF
DNA: TGTGCCAGCAGCTTGGACAGGTCACCATTATACTACGAGCAGTACTTC
V: TRBV5-5
size: once
J: TRBJ2-7
D: NA

CDR3: CASSLDRLAGGSTDTQYF
DNA: TGTGCCAGCAGCTTAGATCGACTAGCGGGAGGAAGCACAGATACGCAGTATTTT
V: TRBV7-2
size: NA
J: TRBJ2-3
D: TRBD2

CDR3: CASSYGTGFNNEQFF
DNA: TGTGCCAGCAGTTACGGGACAGGGTTTAACAATGAGCAGTTCTTC
V: TRBV6-5
size: NA
J: TRBJ2-1
D: TRBD1

CDR3: CASSTGTAAYEQYF
DNA: TGTGCCAGTAGCACCGGGACAGCCGCCTACGAGCAGTACTTC
V: TRBV25-1
size: NA
J: TRBJ2-7
D: TRBD1

CDR3: CASSFSQNTEAFF
DNA: TGTGCCAGCAGCTTTTCCCAAAACACTGAAGCTTTCTTT
V: TRBV11-2
size: NA
J: TRBJ1-1
D: NA

CDR3: CASRGSGSNEQFF
DNA: TGCGCCAGCAGGGGCAGCGGGAGCAATGAGCAGTTCTTC
V: TRBV5-1
size: NA
J: TRBJ2-1
D: TRBD2

CDR3: CASSPRQGTGAYNEKLFF
DNA: TGTGCCAGCTCACCGCGCCAGGGGACAGGAGCCTATAATGAAAAACTGTTTTTT
V: TRBV18
size: once
J: TRBJ1-4
D: TRBD1

CDR3: CASSPTGGDNEKLFF
DNA: TGTGCCAGCAGCCCTACAGGGGGAGATAATGAAAAACTGTTTTTT
V: TRBV4-2
size: NA
J: TRBJ1-4
D: TRBD1

CDR3: CASWVRGTEAFF
DNA: TGTGCCAGCTGGGTCCGGGGGACTGAAGCTTTCTTT
V: TRBV28
size: once
J: TRBJ1-1
D: NA

CDR3: CASSPRAGALSGNTIYF
DNA: TGTGCCAGCTCACCACGGGCAGGGGCTCTATCTGGAAACACCATATATTTT
V: TRBV18
size: NA
J: TRBJ1-3
D: NA

CDR3: CASREGGMNTEAFF
DNA: TGCGCCAGCAGGGAAGGGGGAATGAACACTGAAGCTTTCTTT
V: TRBV10-1
size: NA
J: TRBJ1-1
D: NA

CDR3: CASSVGFGSSADTQYF
DNA: TGTGCCAGCAGCGTAGGGTTCGGGAGTAGCGCAGATACGCAGTATTTT
V: TRBV9
size: NA
J: TRBJ2-3
D: NA

CDR3: CATSREASSAKNIQYF
DNA: TGTGCCACCAGCAGAGAAGCTAGTTCCGCCAAAAACATTCAGTACTTC
V: TRBV15
size: few
J: TRBJ2-4
D: NA

CDR3: CASGGRKGLAGGYHEQFF
DNA: TGTGCCAGTGGAGGGAGGAAGGGACTAGCGGGAGGGTACCATGAGCAGTTCTTC
V: TRBV19
size: NA
J: TRBJ2-1
D: TRBD2

CDR3: CASTRKEGTEAFF
DNA: TGTGCCAGCACCCGAAAGGAGGGCACTGAAGCTTTCTTT
V: TRBV5-5
size: few
J: TRBJ1-1
D: NA

CDR3: CASSTDRENEQFF
DNA: TGTGCCAGTAGTACGGACCGGGAGAATGAGCAGTTCTTC
V: TRBV19
size: NA
J: TRBJ2-1
D: NA

CDR3: CASSTSGSYEQYF
DNA: TGCGCCAGCAGTACTAGCGGGTCCTACGAGCAGTACTTC
V: TRBV5-1
size: NA
J: TRBJ2-7
D: TRBD2

CDR3: CASSRQGEDEQFF
DNA: TGTGCCAGCAGTAGACAGGGCGAGGATGAGCAGTTCTTC
V: TRBV6-1
size: NA
J: TRBJ2-1
D: TRBD1

CDR3: CASSPTGTSEQYF
DNA: TGTGCCAGCTCACCCACGGGGACTTCCGAGCAGTACTTC
V: TRBV18
size: NA
J: TRBJ2-7
D: NA

CDR3: CATGTGGFGANVLTF
DNA: TGTGCCACCGGGACAGGGGGCTTTGGGGCCAACGTCCTGACTTTC
V: TRBV19
size: NA
J: TRBJ2-6
D: TRBD1

CDR3: CASSERGSTNEKLFF
DNA: TGTGCCAGCAGTGAACGGGGTTCAACTAATGAAAAACTGTTTTTT
V: TRBV2
size: few
J: TRBJ1-4
D: NA

CDR3: CAWTPGSGNTIYF
DNA: TGTGCCTGGACTCCGGGTTCTGGAAACACCATATATTTT
V: TRBV30
size: NA
J: TRBJ1-3
D: NA

CDR3: CASRTLAGPAPREQFF
DNA: TGTGCCAGCAGGACGCTAGCGGGGCCCGCCCCCAGGGAGCAGTTCTTC
V: TRBV7-2
size: NA
J: TRBJ2-1
D: TRBD2

CDR3: CAWSGDRGAGGTEAFF
DNA: TGTGCCTGGAGTGGGGACAGGGGCGCCGGGGGCACTGAAGCTTTCTTT
V: TRBV30
size: NA
J: TRBJ1-1
D: TRBD1